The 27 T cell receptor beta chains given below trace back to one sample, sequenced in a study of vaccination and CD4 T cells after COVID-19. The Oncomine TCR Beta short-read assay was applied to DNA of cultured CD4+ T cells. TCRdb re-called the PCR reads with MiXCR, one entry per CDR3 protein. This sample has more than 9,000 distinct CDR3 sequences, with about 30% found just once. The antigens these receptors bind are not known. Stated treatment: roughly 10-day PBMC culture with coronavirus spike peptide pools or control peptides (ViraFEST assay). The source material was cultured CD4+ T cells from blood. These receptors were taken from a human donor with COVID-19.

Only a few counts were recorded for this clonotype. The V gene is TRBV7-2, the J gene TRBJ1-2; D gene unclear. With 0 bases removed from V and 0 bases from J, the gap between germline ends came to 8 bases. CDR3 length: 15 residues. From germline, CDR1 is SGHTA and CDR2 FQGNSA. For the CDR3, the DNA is TGTGCCAGCAGCTTAGCGGTAGGGACTAACTATGGCTACACCTTC. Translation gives CASSLAVGTNYGYTF.

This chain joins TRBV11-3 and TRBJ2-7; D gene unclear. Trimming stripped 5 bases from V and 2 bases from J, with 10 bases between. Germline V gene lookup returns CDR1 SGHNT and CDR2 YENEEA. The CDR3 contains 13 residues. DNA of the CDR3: TGTGCCAGCAGCCCCCGGGCGACCTACGAGCAGTACTTC. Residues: CASSPRATYEQYF.

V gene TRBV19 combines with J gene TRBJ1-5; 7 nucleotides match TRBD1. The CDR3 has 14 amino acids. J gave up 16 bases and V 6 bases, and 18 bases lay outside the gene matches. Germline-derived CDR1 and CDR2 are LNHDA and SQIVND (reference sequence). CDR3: CASRSGAITGAFHF. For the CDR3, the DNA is TGTGCCAGTAGATCGGGGGCAATCACAGGGGCCTTCCATTTT.

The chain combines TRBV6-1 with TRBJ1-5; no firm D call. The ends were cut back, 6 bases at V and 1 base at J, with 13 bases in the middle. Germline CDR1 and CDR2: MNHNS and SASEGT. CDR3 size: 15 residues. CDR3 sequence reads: CASSPRGSSNQPQHF. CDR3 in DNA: TGTGCCAGCAGCCCTCGGGGATCCAGCAATCAGCCCCAGCATTTT.

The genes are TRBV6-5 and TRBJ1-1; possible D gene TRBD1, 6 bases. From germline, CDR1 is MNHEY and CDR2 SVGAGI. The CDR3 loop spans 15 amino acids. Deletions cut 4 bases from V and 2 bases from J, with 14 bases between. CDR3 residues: CASSFGQRINTEAFF. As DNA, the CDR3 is TGTGCCAGCAGTTTTGGACAGCGAATTAACACTGAAGCTTTCTTT.

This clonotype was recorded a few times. The CDR3 nucleotides read TGTGCCAGCAGCTTGGGGGCTGCTTCCTACGAGCAGTACTTC. Encoded protein: CASSLGAASYEQYF. V and J are TRBV7-8 and TRBJ2-7, with D perhaps matching TRBD1 (6 bases). The germline V gene has CDR1 SGHVS and CDR2 FQNEAQ. The CDR3 consists of 14 residues. Trimming left V 3 bases short and J 1 base short, with 10 bases between.

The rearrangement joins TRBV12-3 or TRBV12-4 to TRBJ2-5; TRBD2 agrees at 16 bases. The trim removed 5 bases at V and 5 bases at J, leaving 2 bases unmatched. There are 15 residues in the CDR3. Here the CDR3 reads CASSPGLAGGETQYF. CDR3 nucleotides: TGTGCCAGCAGTCCGGGACTAGCGGGAGGGGAGACCCAGTACTTC.

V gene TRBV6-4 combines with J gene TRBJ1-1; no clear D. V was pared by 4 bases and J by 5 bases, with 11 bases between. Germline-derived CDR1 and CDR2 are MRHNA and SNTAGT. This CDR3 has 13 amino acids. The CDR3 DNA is TGTGCCAGCAGTGTCTCACAGCAGACTGAAGCTTTCTTT. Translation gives CASSVSQQTEAFF.

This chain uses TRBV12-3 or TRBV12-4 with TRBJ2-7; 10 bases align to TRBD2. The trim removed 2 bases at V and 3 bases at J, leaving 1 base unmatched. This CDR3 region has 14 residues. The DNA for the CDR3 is TGTGCCAGCAGTTTATCTAGCGGGGGCTACGAGCAGTACTTC. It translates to CASSLSSGGYEQYF.

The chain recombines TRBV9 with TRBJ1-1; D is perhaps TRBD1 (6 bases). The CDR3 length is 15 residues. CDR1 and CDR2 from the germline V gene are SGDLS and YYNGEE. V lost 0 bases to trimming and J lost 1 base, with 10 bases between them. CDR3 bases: TGTGCCAGCAGCGTAGGTGGGGGCCGGAACACTGAAGCTTTCTTT. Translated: CASSVGGGRNTEAFF. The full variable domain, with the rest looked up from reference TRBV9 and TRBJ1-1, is DSGVTQTPKHLITATGQRVTLRCSPRSGDLSVYWYQQSLDQGLQFLIQYYNGEERAKGNILERFSAQQFPDLHSELNLSSLELGDSALYFCASSVGGGRNTEAFFGQGTRLTVV.

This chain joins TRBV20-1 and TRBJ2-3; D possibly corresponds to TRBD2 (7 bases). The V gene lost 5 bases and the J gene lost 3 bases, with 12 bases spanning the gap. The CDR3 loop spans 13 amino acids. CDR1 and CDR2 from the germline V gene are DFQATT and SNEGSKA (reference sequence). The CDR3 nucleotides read TGCAGTGCTCCGGGGGGACATACAGATACGCAGTATTTT. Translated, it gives CSAPGGHTDTQYF.

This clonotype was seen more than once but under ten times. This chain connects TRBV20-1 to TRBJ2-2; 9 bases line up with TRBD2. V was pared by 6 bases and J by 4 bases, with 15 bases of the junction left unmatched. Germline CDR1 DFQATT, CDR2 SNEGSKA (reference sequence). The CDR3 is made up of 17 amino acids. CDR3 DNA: TGCAGTGCGGCGACCAGCGGGGGGTCCCTTCGCACCGGGGAGCTGTTTTTT. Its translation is CSAATSGGSLRTGELFF.

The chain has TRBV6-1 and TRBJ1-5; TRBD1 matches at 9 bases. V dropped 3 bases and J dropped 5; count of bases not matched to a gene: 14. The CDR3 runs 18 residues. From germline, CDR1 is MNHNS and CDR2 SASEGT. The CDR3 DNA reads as TGTGCCAGCAGTGACCGGGACAGGGTGGGGGTGGCAGATCAGCCCCAGCATTTT. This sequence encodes CASSDRDRVGVADQPQHF.

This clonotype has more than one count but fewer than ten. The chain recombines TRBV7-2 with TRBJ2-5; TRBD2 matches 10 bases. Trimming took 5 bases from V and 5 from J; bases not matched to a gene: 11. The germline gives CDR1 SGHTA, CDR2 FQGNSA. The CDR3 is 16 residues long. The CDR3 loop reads CASSRRSGGAGETQYF. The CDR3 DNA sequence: TGTGCCAGCAGCAGACGGAGCGGGGGGGCCGGGGAGACCCAGTACTTC.

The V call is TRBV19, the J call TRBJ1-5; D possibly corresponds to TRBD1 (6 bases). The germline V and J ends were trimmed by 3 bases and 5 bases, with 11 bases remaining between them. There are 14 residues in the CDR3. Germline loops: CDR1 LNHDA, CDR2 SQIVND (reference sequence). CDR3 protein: CASSIMKGDQPQHF. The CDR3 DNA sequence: TGTGCCAGTAGTATTATGAAGGGGGATCAGCCCCAGCATTTT. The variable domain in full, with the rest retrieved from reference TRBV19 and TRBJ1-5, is DGGITQSPKYLFRKEGQNVTLSCEQNLNHDAMYWYRQDPGQGLRLIYYSQIVNDFQKGDIAEGYSVSREKKESFPLTVTSAQKNPTAFYLCASSIMKGDQPQHFGDGTRLSIL.

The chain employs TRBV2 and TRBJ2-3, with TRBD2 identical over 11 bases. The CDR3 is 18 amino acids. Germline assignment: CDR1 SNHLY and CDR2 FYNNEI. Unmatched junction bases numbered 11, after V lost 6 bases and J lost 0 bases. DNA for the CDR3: TGTGCCAGCAGCGCAACTAGCGGGGGCCTCCGTAGCACAGATACGCAGTATTTT. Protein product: CASSATSGGLRSTDTQYF.

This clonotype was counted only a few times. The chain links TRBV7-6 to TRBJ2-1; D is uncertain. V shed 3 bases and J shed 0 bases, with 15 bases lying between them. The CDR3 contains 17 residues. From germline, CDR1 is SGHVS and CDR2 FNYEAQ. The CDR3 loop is CASSFLADLSSYNEQFF. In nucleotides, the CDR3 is TGTGCCAGCAGCTTTCTGGCGGACCTGAGCTCCTACAATGAGCAGTTCTTC.

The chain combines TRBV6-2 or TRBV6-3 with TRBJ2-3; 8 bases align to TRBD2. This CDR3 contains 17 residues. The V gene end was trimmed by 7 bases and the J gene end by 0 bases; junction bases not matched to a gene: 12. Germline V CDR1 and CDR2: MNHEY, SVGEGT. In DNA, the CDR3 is TGTGCCAGCATACCGCACCAACTAGCGGCGAGCACAGATACGCAGTATTTT. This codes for CASIPHQLAASTDTQYF.

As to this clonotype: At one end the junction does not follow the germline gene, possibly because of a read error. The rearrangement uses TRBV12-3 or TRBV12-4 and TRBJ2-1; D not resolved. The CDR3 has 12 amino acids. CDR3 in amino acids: CASSPRVGYQIF. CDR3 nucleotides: TGTGCCAGCAGCCCAAGAGTTGGCTATCAAATCTTC.

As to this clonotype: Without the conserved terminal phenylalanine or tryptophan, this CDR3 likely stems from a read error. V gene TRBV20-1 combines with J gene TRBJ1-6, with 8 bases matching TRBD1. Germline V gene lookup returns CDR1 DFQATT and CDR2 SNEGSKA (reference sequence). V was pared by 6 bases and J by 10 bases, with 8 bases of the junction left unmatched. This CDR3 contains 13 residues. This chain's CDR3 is CSAGGQGSSPLHY. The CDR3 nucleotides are TGCAGTGCCGGAGGACAGGGTAGCTCACCCCTCCACTAT.

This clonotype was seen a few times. The CDR3 coding sequence is TGTGCCAGCAACCCTGGGAGCAGGAACACTGAAGCTTTCTTT. Protein product: CASNPGSRNTEAFF. V and J are TRBV7-8 and TRBJ1-1, with D hard to call. This CDR3 is 14 amino acids long. V was trimmed by 7 bases and J by 1 base, leaving 13 bases between them. Per germline, CDR1 SGHVS and CDR2 FQNEAQ.

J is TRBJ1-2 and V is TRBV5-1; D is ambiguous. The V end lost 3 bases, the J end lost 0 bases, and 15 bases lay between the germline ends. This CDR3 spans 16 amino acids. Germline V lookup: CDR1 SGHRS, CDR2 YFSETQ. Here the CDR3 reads CASSSGSAGANYGYTF. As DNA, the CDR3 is TGCGCCAGCAGCTCGGGGTCTGCCGGAGCTAACTATGGCTACACCTTC. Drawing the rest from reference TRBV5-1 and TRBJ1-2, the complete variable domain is KAGVTQTPRYLIKTRGQQVTLSCSPISGHRSVSWYQQTPGQGLQFLFEYFSETQRNKGNFPGRFSGRQFSNSRSEMNVSTLELGDSALYLCASSSGSAGANYGYTFGSGTRLTVV.

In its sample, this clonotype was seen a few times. CDR3 sequence (DNA): TGTGCCAGCAGCCCGACGGACAGGGAGTTCGAGCAGTACTTC. Protein sequence: CASSPTDREFEQYF. V and J are TRBV7-9 and TRBJ2-7, with 8 bases identical to TRBD1. This CDR3 contains 14 residues. Looked up from germline, CDR1 is SEHNR and CDR2 is FQNEAQ (reference sequence). With 5 bases clipped from V and 6 bases from J, the junction kept 9 bases outside the gene matches. The variable domain in full, completed from reference TRBV7-9 and TRBJ2-7, reads DTGVSQNPRHKITKRGQNVTFRCDPISEHNRLYWYRQTLGQGPEFLTYFQNEAQLEKSRLLSDRFSAERPKGSFSTLEIQRTEQGDSAMYLCASSPTDREFEQYFGPGTRLTVT.

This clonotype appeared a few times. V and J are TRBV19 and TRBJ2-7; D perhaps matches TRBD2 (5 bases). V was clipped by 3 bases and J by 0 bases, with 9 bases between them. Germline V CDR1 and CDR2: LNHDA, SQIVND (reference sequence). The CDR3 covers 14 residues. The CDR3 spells CASSIGGSSYEQYF. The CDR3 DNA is TGTGCCAGTAGTATTGGTGGGAGCTCCTACGAGCAGTACTTC.

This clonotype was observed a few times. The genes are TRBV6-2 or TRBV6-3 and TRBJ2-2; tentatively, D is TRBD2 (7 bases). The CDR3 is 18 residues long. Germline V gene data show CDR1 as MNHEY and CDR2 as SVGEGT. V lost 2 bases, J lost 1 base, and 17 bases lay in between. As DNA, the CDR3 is TGTGCCAGCAGTTACCCGGGGGGCCAGGGTTGGAACACCGGGGAGCTGTTTTTT. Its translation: CASSYPGGQGWNTGELFF.

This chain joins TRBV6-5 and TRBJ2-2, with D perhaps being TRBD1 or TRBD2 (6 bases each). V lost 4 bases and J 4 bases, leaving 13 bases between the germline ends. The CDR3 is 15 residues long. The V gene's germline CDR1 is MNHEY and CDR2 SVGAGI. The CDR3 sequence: CASSWGARGTGELFF. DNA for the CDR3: TGTGCCAGCAGTTGGGGGGCGCGGGGCACCGGGGAGCTGTTTTTT.

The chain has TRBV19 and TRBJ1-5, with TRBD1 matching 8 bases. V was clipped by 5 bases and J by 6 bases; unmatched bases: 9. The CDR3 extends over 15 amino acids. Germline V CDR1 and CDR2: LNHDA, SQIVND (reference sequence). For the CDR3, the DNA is TGTGCCAGTAGTTCTCAGGACAGGGAGTCTCAGCCCCAGCATTTT. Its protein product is CASSSQDRESQPQHF.